The source of this T cell receptor (beta chain) is a study of sequential checkpoint blockade in melanoma. Study-wide background: Maintenance nivolumab came after either treatment sequence.

V lost 11 bases to trimming and J lost 2 bases, with 15 bases between them. CDR1 and CDR2 (germline): SEHNR, FQNEAQ (reference sequence). This CDR3 region has 13 residues. Data came from immunoSEQ multiplex PCR; TCRdb stores just in-frame clones and leaves some out. Counted here are some 25,000 clones, 70% to 85% occurring once; the ten biggest clones make up about an eighth. Treatment denoted: randomized to nivolumab then ipilimumab (arm A) or the reverse (arm B). This sample comprised CD8+ T cells sorted from blood (inferred from file names), obtained from a patient given nivolumab and ipilimumab in sequence. V gene TRBV7-9 combines with J gene TRBJ1-2, with a possible D match to TRBD1 (6 bases). The sequence came from a human donor with melanoma. For the CDR3, the DNA is TGTGCCGGCCTACGACAGGAAAACTATGGCTACACCTTC. Its protein is CAGLRQENYGYTF.